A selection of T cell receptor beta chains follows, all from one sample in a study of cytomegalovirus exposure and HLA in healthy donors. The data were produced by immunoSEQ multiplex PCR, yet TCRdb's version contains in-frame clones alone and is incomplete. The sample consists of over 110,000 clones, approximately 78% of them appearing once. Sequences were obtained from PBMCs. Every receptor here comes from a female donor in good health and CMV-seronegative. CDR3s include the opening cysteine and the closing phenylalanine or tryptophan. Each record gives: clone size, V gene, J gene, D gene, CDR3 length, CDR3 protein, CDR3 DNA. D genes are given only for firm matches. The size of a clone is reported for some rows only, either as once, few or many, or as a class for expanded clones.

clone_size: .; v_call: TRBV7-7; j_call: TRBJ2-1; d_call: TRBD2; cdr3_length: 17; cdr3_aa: CASVSRGSSGRQVEQFF; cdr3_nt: TGTGCCAGCGTATCCCGGGGGTCTAGCGGGAGGCAGGTTGAGCAGTTCTTC
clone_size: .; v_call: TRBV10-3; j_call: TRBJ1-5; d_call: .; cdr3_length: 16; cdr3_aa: CAISEGLNLSNQPQHF; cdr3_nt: TGTGCCATCAGTGAGGGGCTCAACCTTAGCAATCAGCCCCAGCATTTT
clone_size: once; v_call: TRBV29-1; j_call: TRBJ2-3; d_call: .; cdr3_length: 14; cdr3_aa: CSGGRGRTTDTQYF; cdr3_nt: TGCAGCGGAGGTAGGGGCAGGACCACAGATACGCAGTATTTT
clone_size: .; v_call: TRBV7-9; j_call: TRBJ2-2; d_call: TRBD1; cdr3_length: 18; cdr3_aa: CASSHNRDRGLNTGELFF; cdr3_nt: TGTGCCAGCAGCCATAACCGGGACAGGGGCTTAAACACCGGGGAGCTGTTTTTT
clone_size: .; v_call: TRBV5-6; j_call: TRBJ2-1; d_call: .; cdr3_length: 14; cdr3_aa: CASSLMGPYNEQFF; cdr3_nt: TGTGCCAGCAGCTTAATGGGGCCCTACAATGAGCAGTTCTTC
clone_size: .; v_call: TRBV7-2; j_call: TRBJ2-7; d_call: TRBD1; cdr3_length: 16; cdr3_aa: CASSLGQGFIGYEQYF; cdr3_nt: TGTGCCAGCAGCCTAGGACAGGGATTCATAGGGTACGAGCAGTACTTC
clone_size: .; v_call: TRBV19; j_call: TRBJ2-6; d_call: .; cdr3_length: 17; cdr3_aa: CASSIGGSFSGANVLTF; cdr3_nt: TGTGCCAGTAGTATAGGCGGCAGCTTCTCTGGGGCCAACGTCCTGACTTTC
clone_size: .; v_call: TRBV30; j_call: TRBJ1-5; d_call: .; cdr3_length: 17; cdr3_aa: CAWSATFGTYSNQPQHF; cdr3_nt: TGTGCCTGGAGTGCGACATTCGGGACTTATAGCAATCAGCCCCAGCATTTT
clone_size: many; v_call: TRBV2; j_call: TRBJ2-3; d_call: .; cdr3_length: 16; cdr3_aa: CASSEETSPSTDTQYF; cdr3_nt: TGTGCCAGCAGTGAAGAAACTAGTCCCAGCACAGATACGCAGTATTTT
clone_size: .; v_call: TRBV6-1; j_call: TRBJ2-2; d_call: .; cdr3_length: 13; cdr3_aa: CASRLTNTGELFF; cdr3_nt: TGTGCCAGCAGACTCACGAACACCGGGGAGCTGTTTTTC
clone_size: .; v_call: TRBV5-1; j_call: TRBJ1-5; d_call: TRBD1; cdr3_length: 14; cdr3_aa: CASSLDRDNQPQHF; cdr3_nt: TGCGCCAGCAGTTTGGACAGGGACAATCAGCCCCAGCATTTT
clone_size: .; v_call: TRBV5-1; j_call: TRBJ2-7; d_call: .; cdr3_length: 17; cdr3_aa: CASSSQIGGVAAREQYF; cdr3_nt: TGCGCCAGCAGCTCCCAAATTGGGGGAGTAGCGGCGCGGGAGCAGTACTTC
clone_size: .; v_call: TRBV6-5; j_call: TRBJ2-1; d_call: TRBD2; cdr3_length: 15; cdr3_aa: CASRLAGGGYNEQFF; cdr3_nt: TGTGCCAGCAGACTAGCGGGAGGGGGGTACAATGAGCAGTTCTTC
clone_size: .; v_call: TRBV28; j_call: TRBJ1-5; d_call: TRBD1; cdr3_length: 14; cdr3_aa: CASSFGTGGQPQHF; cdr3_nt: TGTGCCAGCAGTTTTGGGACAGGGGGTCAGCCCCAGCATTTT
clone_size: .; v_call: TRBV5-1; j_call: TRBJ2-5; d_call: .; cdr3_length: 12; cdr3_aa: CASSFDQGSQYF; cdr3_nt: TGCGCCAGCAGCTTCGACCAGGGTAGCCAGTACTTC
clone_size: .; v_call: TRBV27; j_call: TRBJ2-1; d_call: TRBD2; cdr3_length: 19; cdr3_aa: CASLTRTSGGTFSYNEQFF; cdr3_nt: TGTGCCAGCCTCACCCGGACTAGCGGGGGGACCTTTTCCTACAATGAGCAGTTCTTC
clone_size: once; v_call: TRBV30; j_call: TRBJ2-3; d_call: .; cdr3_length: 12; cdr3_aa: CAWSRTGDTQYF; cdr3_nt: TGTGCCTGGAGTCGCACTGGTGATACGCAATATTTT
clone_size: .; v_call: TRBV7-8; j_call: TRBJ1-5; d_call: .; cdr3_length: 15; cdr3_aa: CASSLTPRSGQPQHF; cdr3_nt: TGTGCCAGCAGCTTAACTCCAAGGTCCGGGCAGCCCCAGCATTTT
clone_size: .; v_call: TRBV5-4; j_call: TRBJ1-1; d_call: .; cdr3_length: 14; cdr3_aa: CASSDRGGRAEAFF; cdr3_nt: TGTGCCAGCAGCGACCGCGGTGGCAGGGCTGAAGCTTTCTTT
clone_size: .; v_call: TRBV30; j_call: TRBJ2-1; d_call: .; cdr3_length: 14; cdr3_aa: CAWSGTDTYNEQFF; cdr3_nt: TGTGCCTGGAGTGGGACAGATACTTACAATGAGCAGTTCTTC
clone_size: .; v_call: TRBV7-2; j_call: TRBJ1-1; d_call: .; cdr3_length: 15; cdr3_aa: CASSLRGPLNTEAFF; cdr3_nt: TGTGCCAGCAGCTTAAGAGGCCCTTTGAACACTGAAGCTTTCTTT
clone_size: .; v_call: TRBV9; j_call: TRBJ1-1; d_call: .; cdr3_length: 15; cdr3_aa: CASSVLPGTSTEAFF; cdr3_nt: TGTGCCAGCAGCGTATTACCTGGGACTTCCACTGAAGCTTTCTTT
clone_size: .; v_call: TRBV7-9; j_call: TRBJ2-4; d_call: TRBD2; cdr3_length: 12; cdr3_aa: CSSSGGANIQYF; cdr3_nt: TGTTCCAGCAGCGGGGGGGCGAACATTCAGTACTTC
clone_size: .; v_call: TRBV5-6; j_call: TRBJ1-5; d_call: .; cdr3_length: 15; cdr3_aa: CASSLTGRGNQPQHF; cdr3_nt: TGTGCCAGCAGCTTGACAGGGCGGGGGAATCAGCCCCAGCATTTT
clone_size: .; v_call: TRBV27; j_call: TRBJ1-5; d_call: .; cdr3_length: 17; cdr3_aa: CASRPMVPDRVGQPQHF; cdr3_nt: TGTGCCAGCAGACCGATGGTCCCCGATCGGGTTGGTCAGCCCCAGCATTTT
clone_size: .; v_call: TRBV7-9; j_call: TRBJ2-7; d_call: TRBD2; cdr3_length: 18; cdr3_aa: CASSQGLASPFPAHEQYF; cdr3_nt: TGTGCCAGCAGCCAAGGACTAGCGTCCCCCTTCCCCGCCCACGAGCAGTACTTC
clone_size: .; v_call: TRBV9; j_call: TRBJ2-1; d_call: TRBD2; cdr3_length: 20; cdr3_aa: CASSDPQSREEVGVRNEQFF; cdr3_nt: TGTGCCAGCAGTGACCCCCAGTCGCGGGAGGAAGTTGGGGTACGCAATGAGCAGTTCTTC
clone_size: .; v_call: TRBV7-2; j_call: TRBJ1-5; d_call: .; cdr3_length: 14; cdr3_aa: CASTGRGLNQPQHF; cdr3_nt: TGTGCCAGTACCGGGCGGGGGCTAAATCAGCCCCAGCATTTT
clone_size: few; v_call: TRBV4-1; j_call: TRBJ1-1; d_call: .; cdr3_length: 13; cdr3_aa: CASSLRGVTEAFF; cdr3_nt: TGCGCCAGCAGCCTACGGGGGGTAACTGAAGCTTTCTTT
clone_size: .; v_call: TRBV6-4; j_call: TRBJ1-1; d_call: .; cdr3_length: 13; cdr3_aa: CASKGEEWAEAFF; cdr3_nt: TGTGCCAGCAAAGGAGAGGAATGGGCTGAAGCTTTCTTT
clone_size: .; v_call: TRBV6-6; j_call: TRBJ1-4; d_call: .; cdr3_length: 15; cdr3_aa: CASSYSTGGGEKLFF; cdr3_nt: TGTGCCAGCAGTTACTCGACGGGAGGGGGTGAAAAACTGTTTTTT
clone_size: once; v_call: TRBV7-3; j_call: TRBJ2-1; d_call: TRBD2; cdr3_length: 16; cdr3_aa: CASSLYPQREYNEQFF; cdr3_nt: TGTGCCAGCAGCTTATACCCCCAGCGGGAATACAATGAGCAGTTCTTC
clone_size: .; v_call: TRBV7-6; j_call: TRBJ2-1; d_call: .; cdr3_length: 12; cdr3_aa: CASSLRSGEQFF; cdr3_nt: TGTGCCAGCAGCTTGAGGAGCGGTGAGCAGTTCTTC
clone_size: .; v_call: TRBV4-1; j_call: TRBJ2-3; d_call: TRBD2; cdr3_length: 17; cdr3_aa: CASSHSLGAGGGDTQYF; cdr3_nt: TGCGCCAGCAGCCACTCCCTTGGCGCGGGGGGGGGAGATACGCAGTATTTT
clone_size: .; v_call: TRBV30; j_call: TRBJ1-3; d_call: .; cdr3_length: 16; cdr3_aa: CAWSVGAGLSGNTIYF; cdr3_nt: TGTGCCTGGAGTGTCGGGGCGGGACTCTCTGGAAACACCATATATTTT
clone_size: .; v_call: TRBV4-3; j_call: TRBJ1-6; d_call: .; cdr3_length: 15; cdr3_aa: CASSQDGGDGLALHF; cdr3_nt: TGCGCCAGCAGCCAAGACGGGGGGGACGGTTTGGCCCTCCACTTT